This T cell receptor beta chain comes out of a study of cytomegalovirus exposure and HLA in healthy donors. Overall study results and limits: CMV serostatus was the sole immune exposure data available.

About this clone: Its antigen is unknown.

13 Jbeta primers and 60 Vbeta primers were used for the PCR. The assay was immunoSEQ multiplex PCR, and TCRdb's table has in-frame clones only and misses some. In the table there are roughly 150,000 clones, 70% to 85% of which are singletons. The sequence derives from a male donor in good health and CMV-seronegative. The sequenced sample consisted of PBMCs.

This CDR3 reads CASSGGWERGDQETQYF. In DNA, the CDR3 is TGCGCCAGCAGCGGGGGTTGGGAGCGGGGGGACCAAGAGACCCAGTACTTC. The chain couples TRBV10-1 to TRBJ2-5; 9 bases are shared with TRBD2. There are 17 residues in the CDR3. V was pared by 6 bases and J by 0 bases, with 11 bases of the junction left unmatched. The germline gives CDR1 WNHNN, CDR2 SYGVQD (reference sequence).